This paragraph covers one T cell receptor (beta chain) sequence. Its antigen is still unknown. This entry is derived from a study of cytomegalovirus exposure and HLA in healthy donors. Findings of the study overall: Some V segments, TRBV6-2 and TRBV6-3 among them, were indistinguishable and were therefore excluded. It was reported in a later analysis that an Asian-associated ancestry cluster showed fewer N-insertions than the approximately 670-donor mean. Roughly uniform sequencing depth across donors was assumed, possibly incorrectly. Most of the CMV-associated TCR beta chains (in a later analysis) appeared to be HLA-restricted.

CDR1 is SGHTA and CDR2 is FQGNSA in the germline V gene. The junction had 9 bases not matched to a gene; V was cut back by 5 bases and J by 4 bases. The CDR3 sequence is 16 residues long. 60 Vbeta and 13 Jbeta primers were used in PCR. Generated by immunoSEQ multiplex PCR, the TCRdb table keeps only in-frame clones and is missing some. The profile shows about 200,000 clones, 65% to 90% of them singletons. The sequence derives from a woman in her twenties or thirties in good health and CMV-seronegative. Input material: PBMCs. V usage is TRBV7-2 and J usage is TRBJ2-5; 11 nucleotides align to TRBD2. The CDR3 sequence: CASSVDLAGGGETQYF. In nucleotides, the CDR3 is TGTGCCAGCAGCGTCGACCTAGCGGGAGGAGGAGAGACCCAGTACTTC. Variable domain in full (rest from reference TRBV7-2 and TRBJ2-5): GAGVSQSPSNKVTEKGKDVELRCDPISGHTALYWYRQSLGQGLEFLIYFQGNSAPDKSGLPSDRFSAERTGGSVSTLTIQRTQQEDSAVYLCASSVDLAGGGETQYFGPGTRLLVL.